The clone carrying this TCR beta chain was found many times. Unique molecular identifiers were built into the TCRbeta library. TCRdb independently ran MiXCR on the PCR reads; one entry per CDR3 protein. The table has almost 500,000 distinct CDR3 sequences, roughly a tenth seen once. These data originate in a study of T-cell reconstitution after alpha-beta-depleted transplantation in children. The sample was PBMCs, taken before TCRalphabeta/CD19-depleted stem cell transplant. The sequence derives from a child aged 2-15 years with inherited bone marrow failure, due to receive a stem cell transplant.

This CDR3 is CATQTSGYTDTQYF. CDR3 DNA sequence: TGTGCCACCCAGACTAGCGGCTACACAGATACGCAGTATTTT. This sequence joins TRBV11-2 and TRBJ2-3, with TRBD2 identical over 9 bases. The CDR3 has 14 amino acids. With 10 bases clipped from V and 2 bases from J, the junction kept 7 bases outside the gene matches. Per the germline V gene, CDR1 is SGHAT and CDR2 is FQNNGV.